This T cell receptor (beta chain) was identified during a study of cytotoxic CD8 clonotypes in ibrutinib-treated CLL. Across the whole study: By median roughly 62 months, approximately twelve had progressed and about 15 stayed remitted; responses had been 2 complete and about 24 partial. Study-wide results and limits: Contraction or stability on treatment characterized the public clonotypes, which were uncommon. Before falling back toward baseline at progression, clonality had risen at the time of ibrutinib response.

As for this clone: What it binds is unknown.

The table came from immunoSEQ multiplex PCR; TCRdb's copy has only in-frame clones and leaves some out. The sample includes about 130,000 clones, 80% to 90% of them seen just once. The receptor comes from a human donor with chronic lymphocytic leukemia. Source: PBMCs, taken after 24 months of ibrutinib treatment.

The CDR3 protein is CASSSLSGTGTYEQYF. The CDR3 DNA is TGTGCCAGCAGCTCACTCTCCGGGACAGGAACCTACGAGCAGTACTTC. The chain carries TRBV5-4 and TRBJ2-7; TRBD1 agrees at 8 bases. The V segment lost 3 bases and the J segment 2 bases; nucleotides outside the gene matches: 10. This CDR3 spans 16 amino acids. Germline V CDR1 and CDR2: SGHNT, YYREEE (reference sequence).